The rows below give T cell receptor beta chains drawn from one sample of a study of blood T cell repertoires in COVID-19. Using immunoSEQ multiplex PCR, the repertoire was profiled, and TCRdb retains in-frame clones only, with some absent. The table shows some 400,000 clones, with approximately 89% occurring only once. Sequencing was carried out using PBMCs or T cells enriched from blood (not recorded which). These receptors all come from a woman aged 40 to 49 who had been exposed to COVID-19. The conserved cysteine and the conserved F or W are not part of the CDR3 here.

J,V,CDR3
TRBJ1-1,TRBV7-6,ASSRGRGTEAF
TRBJ2-1,TRBV5-6,ASSYRPGQIYNEQF
TRBJ1-1,TRBV2,ASRIQGFTGTEAF
TRBJ1-1,TRBV5-1,ASTSGTGIVAPEAF
TRBJ2-5,TRBV11-2,ASSLDLRETQY
TRBJ1-5,TRBV6-5,ASAWGGLGQPQH
TRBJ1-2,TRBV7-8,ASSLLTRQGIHGYT
TRBJ1-5,TRBV27,ASSPSGANQPQH
TRBJ1-6,TRBV9,ASSGEIGHGSPLH
TRBJ1-2,TRBV12-3/TRBV12-4,ASSLAHGYGYT
TRBJ1-5,TRBV27,ASSLVAGGSNQPQH
TRBJ1-6,TRBV6-5,ATRPPSGDNSPLH
TRBJ2-2,TRBV24-1,ATSGGGVGAGELF
TRBJ2-2,TRBV24-1,ATTLQENTGELF